Listed here is a single T cell receptor (beta chain). Its cognate antigen is unknown. This sample stems from a study of response to subunit inactivated influenza vaccine. General study points: Few new T cells, the authors suggested, are recruited by each seasonal influenza vaccination.

The CDR3 consists of 12 residues. CDR1 is SQVTM and CDR2 is ANQGSEA in the germline V gene. Trimming left V 3 bases short and J 0 bases short, with 5 bases between. From the RT-PCR reads, TCRdb called clonotypes with MiXCR, one entry per CDR3 protein. In the table there are approximately 290,000 distinct CDR3 sequences, roughly 22% of which are singletons. This chain joins TRBV29-1 and TRBJ1-1; D call uncertain. The TCR sequence derives from a man aged 50 to 69 who received an inactivated influenza vaccine. The material sequenced was PBMCs from blood, taken roughly 20 months after vaccination. The CDR3 region is CSVEFLNTEAFF. The CDR3 bases are TGCAGCGTTGAGTTTTTGAACACTGAAGCTTTCTTT.